The clone carrying this TCR beta chain came up many times. Its specificity is not known. Amplified TCR beta CDR3 regions came from RNA transcripts. A set of HTBI primers served as the primers for a first-round RT-PCR of the TCR CDR3. Via MiXCR, TCRdb re-called the multiplex PCR reads, giving one row per CDR3 protein. The sample has fewer than 250,000 distinct CDR3 sequences; 17% are singletons. This entry comes from a study of T cells in Graves' hyperthyroidism and ophthalmopathy. Study-wide results and caveats: In validation, the model predicted ophthalmopathy. These predictions came a median about 6.5 months before onset. Separating ophthalmopathy from stable hyperthyroidism was achieved by a 13 V-J model.

Trimming pared 1 base from V and 3 bases from J, leaving 1 base between. In germline, CDR1 is SNHLY, CDR2 FYNNEI. There are 13 residues in the CDR3. Stable Graves' hyperthyroidism denoted no ophthalmopathy progression over 18 months. Newly diagnosed hyperthyroidism, duration under 2 months, in patients aged 18 to 65. The chain links TRBV2 to TRBJ1-6; D gene uncertain. The specimen was blood. This TCR was recovered from a man between 45 and 60 years old with Graves' hyperthyroidism. DNA of the CDR3: TGTGCCAGCAGTGAAGACTATAATTCACCCCTCCACTTT. It translates to CASSEDYNSPLHF.